The entry below gives a single T cell receptor (beta chain) sequence along with its context. This clonotype turned up a few times. Its specific antigen is unknown. Nothing much larger sits one base from this clone, and base qualities are not available. Sequencing relied on an Illumina HiSeq 1500. The public reads were quality trimmed at Q25 with fastp and then assembled into clones with MiXCR by TCRdb, keeping productive beta chains. When rows share a CDR3 protein, they turn into one entry using the most common DNA and genes. The sample data list about 890,000 distinct CDR3 sequences, and 31% of these were observed just once. The top ten clonotypes cover around 15% of the sample. Interpreted using the paper, the treatment or condition label stands for: in vitro stimulation with specific CMV peptide epitopes to enrich CMV-specific T cells. Trimming at the junction amounts to 2 bases on V and 0 bases on J, and the germline ends lie 14 bases apart. The germline V gene specifies MDHEN as CDR1 and SYDVKM as CDR2. The CDR3 covers 17 residues, taking in both the cysteine and the phenylalanine. Only the CDR3 region is kept as DNA, spanning 51 bases read in frame from base 1.

This sample is part of a study of T cell repertoires in cytomegalovirus infection (dated by TCRdb to between 2018 and 2021). About the investigation overall: Alongside well-studied HLA-B-restricted epitopes, the peptide stimulations were aimed at recently identified HLA-C-restricted CMV epitopes, whose presentation resists viral immunomodulation. The HLA type of each donor mattered for the analysis, because public TCR beta signatures pointed to carriage of CMV infection along with the matching HLA type.

On the study overall, not on this receptor specifically: Carriers of CMV infection plus the relevant HLA type were discriminated by the cumulative frequency of public TCR beta family members in the study cohort and in an independent roughly 350-donor cohort. In the ex vivo response, HLA-C-restricted CMV-specific TCR beta clonotypes were dominant, and in two of eight donors the single most frequent clonotype came from this HLA-C-restricted group.

The source was cultured CD8+ T cells from PBMCs, collected from culture after CMV antigen stimulation. Recombination joined TRBV28 with TRBJ2-4, with the D gene not clear enough to name. This receptor was identified in a human donor in good health (CMV status not recorded). Some clones in this sample may be carry-over from other donors' samples. CDR3 loop: CASSLGDTGLAKNIQYF. The nucleotide sequence is TGTGCCAGCAGTTTAGGAGACACCGGGTTAGCCAAAAACATTCAGTACTTC. The CDR3 plus the reference TRBV28 and TRBJ2-4 genes for the other parts give the full variable domain: DVKVTQSSRYLVKRTGEKVFLECVQDMDHENMFWYRQDPGLGLRLIYFSYDVKMKEKGDIPEGYSVSREKKERFSLILESASTNQTSMYLCASSLGDTGLAKNIQYFGAGTRLSVL.